A selection of T cell receptor beta chains follows, all from one sample in a study of cytomegalovirus exposure and HLA in healthy donors. Assay: immunoSEQ multiplex PCR; the TCRdb copy retains only in-frame clones and omits some. The table lists about 180,000 clones, around four fifths of them singletons. Specimen: PBMCs. The origin of the receptors is a woman aged 25 to 39 in good health and CMV-seronegative. Both conserved end residues are part of each CDR3. D genes are given only for firm matches. The listing skips clone size in some rows; elsewhere it reads once, few, many or a size class.

V	J	D	size	DNA	CDR3
TRBV5-4	TRBJ1-1	.	once	TGTGCCAGCAGCCCAAAGACAGCGAACACTGAAGCTTTCTTT	CASSPKTANTEAFF
TRBV30	TRBJ2-1	TRBD1	.	TGTGCCTGGTCGACAGGGGGCCTGGACAATGAGCAGTTCTTC	CAWSTGGLDNEQFF
TRBV6-1	TRBJ1-3	TRBD1	medium-sized	TGTGCCAGCAGCGCCGGACAGGGAAATGGAAACACCATATATTTT	CASSAGQGNGNTIYF
TRBV5-1	TRBJ2-2	TRBD2	.	TGCGCCAGCAGCTTGTTGAGCGGGGGGACCGGGGAGCTGTTTTTT	CASSLLSGGTGELFF
TRBV5-1	TRBJ1-1	.	.	TGCGCCAGCAGCTTCTTGGGTCAGGGGAACACTGAAGCTTTCTTT	CASSFLGQGNTEAFF
TRBV2	TRBJ2-7	.	.	TGTGCCAGCAGAGAAGACAGGTACGAGCAGTACTTC	CASREDRYEQYF
TRBV2	TRBJ2-7	.	.	TGTGCCAGCACACGACTTAATTACGAGCAGTACTTC	CASTRLNYEQYF
TRBV28	TRBJ2-4	TRBD2	once	TGTGCCAGCAGTTTCCGGGGGGTTGTGAACATTCAGTACTTC	CASSFRGVVNIQYF
TRBV19	TRBJ2-5	.	.	TGTGCCAGTAGTGGGGGAGGATTGTACCAAGAGACCCAGTACTTC	CASSGGGLYQETQYF
TRBV2	TRBJ1-2	.	.	TGTGCCAGCAGATTCCTACAGTCTTACTATGGCTACACCTTC	CASRFLQSYYGYTF
TRBV7-9	TRBJ2-3	TRBD2	few	TGTGCCAGCAGCTTAGCTAGCGGGGGCACCACAGATACGCAGTATTTT	CASSLASGGTTDTQYF
TRBV28	TRBJ2-3	TRBD2	.	TGTGCCAGCAGTGCCGGGGGGGTTAGCACAGATACGCAGTATTTT	CASSAGGVSTDTQYF
TRBV29-1	TRBJ2-1	TRBD1	.	TGCAGCCTGGAAACCGGGACAGGAGCTTTCTACAATGAGCAGTTCTTC	CSLETGTGAFYNEQFF
TRBV7-9	TRBJ1-2	TRBD1	.	TGTGCCAGCAGCCCACAGGGGGACTATGGCTACACCTTC	CASSPQGDYGYTF
TRBV29-1	TRBJ1-2	TRBD1	.	TGCAGCGCCGGACAGGGAGTTGATGGCTACACCTTC	CSAGQGVDGYTF
TRBV6-6	TRBJ2-3	TRBD2	.	TGTGCCAGCAGTTCCAGCGGGGGCACAGATACGCAGTATTTT	CASSSSGGTDTQYF